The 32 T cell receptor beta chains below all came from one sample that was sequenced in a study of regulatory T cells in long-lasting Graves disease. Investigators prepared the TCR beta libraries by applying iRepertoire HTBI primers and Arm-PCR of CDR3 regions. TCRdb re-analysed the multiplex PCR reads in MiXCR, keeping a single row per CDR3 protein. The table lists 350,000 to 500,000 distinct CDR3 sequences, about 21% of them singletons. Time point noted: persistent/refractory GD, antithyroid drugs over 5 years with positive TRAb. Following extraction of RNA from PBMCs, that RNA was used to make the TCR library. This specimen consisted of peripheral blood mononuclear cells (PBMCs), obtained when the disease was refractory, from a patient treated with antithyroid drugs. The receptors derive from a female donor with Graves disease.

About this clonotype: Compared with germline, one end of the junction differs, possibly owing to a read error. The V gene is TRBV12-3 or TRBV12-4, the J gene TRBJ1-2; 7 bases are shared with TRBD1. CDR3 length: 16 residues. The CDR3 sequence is CASSSSGTDPNYGYTF. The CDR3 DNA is TGTGCCAGCAGTTCATCTGGGACAGATCCTAATTATGGCTACACCTTC.

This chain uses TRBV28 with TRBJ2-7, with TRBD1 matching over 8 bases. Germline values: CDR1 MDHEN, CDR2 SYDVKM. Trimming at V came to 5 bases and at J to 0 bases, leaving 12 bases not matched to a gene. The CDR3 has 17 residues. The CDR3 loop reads CASSPPVGTGFSYEQYF. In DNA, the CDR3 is TGTGCCAGCAGTCCCCCTGTCGGGACAGGTTTCTCCTACGAGCAGTACTTC. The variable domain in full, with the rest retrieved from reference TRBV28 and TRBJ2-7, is DVKVTQSSRYLVKRTGEKVFLECVQDMDHENMFWYRQDPGLGLRLIYFSYDVKMKEKGDIPEGYSVSREKKERFSLILESASTNQTSMYLCASSPPVGTGFSYEQYFGPGTRLTVT.

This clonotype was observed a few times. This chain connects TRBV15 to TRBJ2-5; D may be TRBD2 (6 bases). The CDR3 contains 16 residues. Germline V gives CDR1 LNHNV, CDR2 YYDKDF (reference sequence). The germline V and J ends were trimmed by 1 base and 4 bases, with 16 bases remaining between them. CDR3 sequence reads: CATSRASFSGRETQYF. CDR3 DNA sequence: TGTGCCACCAGCAGAGCCTCCTTTAGCGGTCGAGAGACCCAGTACTTC.

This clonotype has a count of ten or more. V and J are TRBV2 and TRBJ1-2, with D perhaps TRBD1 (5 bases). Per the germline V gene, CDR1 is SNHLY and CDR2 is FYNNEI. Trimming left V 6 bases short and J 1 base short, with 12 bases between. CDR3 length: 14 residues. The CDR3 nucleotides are TGTGCCAGCAGCGCCGGGACTCATAACTATGGCTACACCTTC. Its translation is CASSAGTHNYGYTF.

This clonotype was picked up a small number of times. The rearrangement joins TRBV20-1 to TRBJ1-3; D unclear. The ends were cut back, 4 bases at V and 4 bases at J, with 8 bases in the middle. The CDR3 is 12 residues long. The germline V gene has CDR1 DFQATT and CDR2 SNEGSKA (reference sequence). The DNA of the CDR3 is TGCAGTGCTAATACTAGGGGAAACACCATATATTTT. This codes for CSANTRGNTIYF.

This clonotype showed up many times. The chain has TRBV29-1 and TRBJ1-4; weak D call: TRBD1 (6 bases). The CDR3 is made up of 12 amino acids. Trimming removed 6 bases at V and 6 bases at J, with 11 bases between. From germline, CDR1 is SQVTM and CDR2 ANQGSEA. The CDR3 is CSVKKGDEKLFF. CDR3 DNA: TGCAGCGTGAAAAAGGGGGATGAAAAACTGTTTTTT.

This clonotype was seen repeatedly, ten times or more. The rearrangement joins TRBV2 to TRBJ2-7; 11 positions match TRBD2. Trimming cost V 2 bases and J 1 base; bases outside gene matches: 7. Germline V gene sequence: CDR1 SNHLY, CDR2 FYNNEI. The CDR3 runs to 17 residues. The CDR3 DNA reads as TGTGCCAGCAGTGAATGGACGGGACTAGCGGAGTCCTACGAGCAGTACTTC. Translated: CASSEWTGLAESYEQYF.

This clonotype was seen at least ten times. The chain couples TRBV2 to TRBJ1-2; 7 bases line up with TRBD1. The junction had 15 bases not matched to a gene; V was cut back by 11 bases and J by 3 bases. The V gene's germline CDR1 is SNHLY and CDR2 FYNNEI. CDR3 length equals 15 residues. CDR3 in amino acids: CADRDSPFIDYGYTF. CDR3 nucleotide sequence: TGTGCCGACCGGGACAGTCCATTCATCGACTATGGCTACACCTTC. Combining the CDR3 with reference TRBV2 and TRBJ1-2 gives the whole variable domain EPEVTQTPSHQVTQMGQEVILRCVPISNHLYFYWYRQILGQKVEFLVSFYNNEISEKSEIFDDQFSVERPDGSNFTLKIRSTKLEDSAMYFCADRDSPFIDYGYTFGSGTRLTVV.

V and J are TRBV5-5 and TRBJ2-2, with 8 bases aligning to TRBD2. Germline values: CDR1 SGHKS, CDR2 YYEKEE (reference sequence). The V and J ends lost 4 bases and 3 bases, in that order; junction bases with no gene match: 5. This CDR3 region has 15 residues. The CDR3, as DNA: TGTGCCAGCAGCCCCGGGGGGGGTGACACCGGGGAGCTGTTTTTT. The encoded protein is CASSPGGGDTGELFF.

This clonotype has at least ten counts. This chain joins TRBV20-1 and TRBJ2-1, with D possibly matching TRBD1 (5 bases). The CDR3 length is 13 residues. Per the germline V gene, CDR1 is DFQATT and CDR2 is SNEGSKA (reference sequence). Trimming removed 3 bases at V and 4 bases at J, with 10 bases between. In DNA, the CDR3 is TGCAGTGCTAGCGACCGACAGTACAATGAGCAGTTCTTC. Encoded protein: CSASDRQYNEQFF.

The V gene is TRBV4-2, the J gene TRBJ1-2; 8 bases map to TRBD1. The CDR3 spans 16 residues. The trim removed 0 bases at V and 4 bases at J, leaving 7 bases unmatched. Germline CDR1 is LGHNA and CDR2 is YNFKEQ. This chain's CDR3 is CASSQDVGTGLYGYTF. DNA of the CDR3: TGTGCCAGCAGCCAAGATGTTGGGACAGGACTCTATGGCTACACCTTC.

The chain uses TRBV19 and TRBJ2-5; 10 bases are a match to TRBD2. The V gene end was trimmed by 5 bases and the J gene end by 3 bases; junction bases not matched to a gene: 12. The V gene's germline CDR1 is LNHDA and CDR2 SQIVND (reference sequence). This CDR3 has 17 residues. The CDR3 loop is CASSPFSGRAGEETQYF. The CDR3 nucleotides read TGTGCCAGTAGTCCTTTCAGCGGGAGGGCCGGAGAAGAGACCCAGTACTTC. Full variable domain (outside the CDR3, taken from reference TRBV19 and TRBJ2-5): DGGITQSPKYLFRKEGQNVTLSCEQNLNHDAMYWYRQDPGQGLRLIYYSQIVNDFQKGDIAEGYSVSREKKESFPLTVTSAQKNPTAFYLCASSPFSGRAGEETQYFGPGTRLLVL.

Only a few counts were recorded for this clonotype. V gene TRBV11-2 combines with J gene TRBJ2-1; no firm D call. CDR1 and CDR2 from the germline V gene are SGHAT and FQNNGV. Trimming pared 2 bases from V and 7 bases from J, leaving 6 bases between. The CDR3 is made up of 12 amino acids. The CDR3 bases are TGTGCCAGCAGCTTATCGAGGAATGAGCAGTTCTTC. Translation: CASSLSRNEQFF. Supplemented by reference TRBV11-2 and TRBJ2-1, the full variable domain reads EAGVAQSPRYKIIEKRQSVAFWCNPISGHATLYWYQQILGQGPKLLIQFQNNGVVDDSQLPKDRFSAERLKGVDSTLKIQPAKLEDSAVYLCASSLSRNEQFFGPGTRLTVL.

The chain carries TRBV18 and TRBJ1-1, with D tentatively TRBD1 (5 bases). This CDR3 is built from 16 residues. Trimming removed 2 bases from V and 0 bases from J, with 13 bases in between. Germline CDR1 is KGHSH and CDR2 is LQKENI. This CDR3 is CASSPVAGSMNTEAFF. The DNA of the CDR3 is TGTGCCAGCTCACCAGTGGCAGGGTCTATGAACACTGAAGCTTTCTTT.

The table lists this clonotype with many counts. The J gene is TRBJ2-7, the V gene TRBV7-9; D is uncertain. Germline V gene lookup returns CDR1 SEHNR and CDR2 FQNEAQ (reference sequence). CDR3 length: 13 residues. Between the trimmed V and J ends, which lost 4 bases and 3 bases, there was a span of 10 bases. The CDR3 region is CASSSVVVYEQYF. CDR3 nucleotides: TGTGCCAGCAGCTCAGTAGTAGTCTACGAGCAGTACTTC.

As DNA, the CDR3 is TGTGCCAGCAGCCCCCATAAGAGTACAGGGGTCACCGGGGAGCTGTTTTTT. Its translation is CASSPHKSTGVTGELFF. The chain links TRBV14 to TRBJ2-2, with TRBD1 matching over 7 bases. This CDR3 has 17 amino acids. V trimming: 4 bases; J trimming: 4 bases; junction bases outside the gene matches: 12. The germline gives CDR1 SGHDN, CDR2 FVKESK.

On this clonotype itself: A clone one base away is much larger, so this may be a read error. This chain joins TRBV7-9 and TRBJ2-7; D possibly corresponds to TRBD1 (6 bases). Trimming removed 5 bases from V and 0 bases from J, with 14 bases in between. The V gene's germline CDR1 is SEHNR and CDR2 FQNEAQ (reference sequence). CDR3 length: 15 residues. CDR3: CASSPGAADSYEQYF. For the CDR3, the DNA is TGTGCCAGCAGCCCAGGGGCTGCGGACTCCTACGAGCAGTACTTC.

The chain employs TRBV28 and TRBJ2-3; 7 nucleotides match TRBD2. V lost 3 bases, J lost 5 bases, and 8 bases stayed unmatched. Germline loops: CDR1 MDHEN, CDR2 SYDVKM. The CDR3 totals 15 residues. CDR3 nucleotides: TGTGCCAGCAGTTTCCCTAGCGGTGGGATAGATACGCAGTATTTT. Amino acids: CASSFPSGGIDTQYF.

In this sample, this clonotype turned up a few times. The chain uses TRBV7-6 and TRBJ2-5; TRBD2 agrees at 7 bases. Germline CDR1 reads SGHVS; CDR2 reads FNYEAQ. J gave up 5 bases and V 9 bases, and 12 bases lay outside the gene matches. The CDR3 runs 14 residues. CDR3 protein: CASSDMGGPETQYF. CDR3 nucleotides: TGTGCCAGTTCCGATATGGGAGGGCCCGAGACCCAGTACTTC.

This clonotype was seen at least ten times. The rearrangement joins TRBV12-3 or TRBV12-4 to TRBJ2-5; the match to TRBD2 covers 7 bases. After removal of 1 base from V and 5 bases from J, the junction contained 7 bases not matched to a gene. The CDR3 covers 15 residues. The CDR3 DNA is TGTGCCAGCAGTTTAGTGGGAGGGCCGTTTGAGACCCAGTACTTC. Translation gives CASSLVGGPFETQYF.

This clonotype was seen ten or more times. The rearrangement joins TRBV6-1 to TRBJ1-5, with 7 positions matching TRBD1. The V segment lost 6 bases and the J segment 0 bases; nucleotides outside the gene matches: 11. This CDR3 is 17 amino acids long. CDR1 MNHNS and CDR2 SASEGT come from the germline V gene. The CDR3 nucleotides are TGTGCCAGCAGAGAGAGGGACAGATCCTATAGCAATCAGCCCCAGCATTTT. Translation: CASRERDRSYSNQPQHF.

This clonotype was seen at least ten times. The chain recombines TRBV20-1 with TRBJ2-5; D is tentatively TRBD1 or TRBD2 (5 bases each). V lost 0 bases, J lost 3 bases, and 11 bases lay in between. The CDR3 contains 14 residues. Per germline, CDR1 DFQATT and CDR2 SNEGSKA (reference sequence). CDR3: CSARDGEGKETQYF. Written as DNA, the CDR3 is TGCAGTGCTAGAGATGGAGAGGGGAAAGAGACCCAGTACTTC.

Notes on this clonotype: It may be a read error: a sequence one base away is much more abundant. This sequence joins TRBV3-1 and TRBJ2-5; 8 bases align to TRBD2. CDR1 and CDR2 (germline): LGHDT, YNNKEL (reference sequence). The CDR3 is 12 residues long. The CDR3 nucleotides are TGTGCCGGCAGCCGGACGGGACTAGAGGTGTACTTC. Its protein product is CAGSRTGLEVYF.

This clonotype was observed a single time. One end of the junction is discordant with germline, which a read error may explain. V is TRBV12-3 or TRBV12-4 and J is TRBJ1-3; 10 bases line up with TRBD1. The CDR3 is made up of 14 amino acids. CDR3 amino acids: CASISSGTGVGWNF. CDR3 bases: TGTGCCAGCATCTCATCCGGGACAGGGGTCGGATGGAATTTT.

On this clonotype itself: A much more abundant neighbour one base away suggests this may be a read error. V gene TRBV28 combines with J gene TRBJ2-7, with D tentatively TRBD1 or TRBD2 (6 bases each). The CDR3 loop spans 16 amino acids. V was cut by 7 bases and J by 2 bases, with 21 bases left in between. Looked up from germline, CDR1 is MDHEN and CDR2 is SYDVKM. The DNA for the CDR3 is TGTGCCAGCACCCTCCAAGGCGGGACACATACCTACGAGCAGTACTTC. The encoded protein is CASTLQGGTHTYEQYF. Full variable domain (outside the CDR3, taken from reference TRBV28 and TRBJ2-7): DVKVTQSSRYLVKRTGEKVFLECVQDMDHENMFWYRQDPGLGLRLIYFSYDVKMKEKGDIPEGYSVSREKKERFSLILESASTNQTSMYLCASTLQGGTHTYEQYFGPGTRLTVT.

As DNA, the CDR3 is TGTGCCAGCAGCCCAGCCAGGACGTCAGAGACCCAGTACTTC. Translated: CASSPARTSETQYF. V usage is TRBV7-2 and J usage is TRBJ2-5, with unresolved D. The CDR3 extends over 14 amino acids. Between the trimmed V and J ends, which lost 5 bases and 4 bases, there was a span of 14 bases. The germline V gene encodes CDR1 SGHTA and CDR2 FQGNSA.

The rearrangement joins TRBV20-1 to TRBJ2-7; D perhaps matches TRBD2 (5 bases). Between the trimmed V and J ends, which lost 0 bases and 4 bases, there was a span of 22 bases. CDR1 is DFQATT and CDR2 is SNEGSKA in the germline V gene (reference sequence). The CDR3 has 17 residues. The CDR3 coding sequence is TGCAGTGCTAGAGATCTTCCTGGGCGGGTAAAACCTTACGAGCAGTACTTC. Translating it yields CSARDLPGRVKPYEQYF.

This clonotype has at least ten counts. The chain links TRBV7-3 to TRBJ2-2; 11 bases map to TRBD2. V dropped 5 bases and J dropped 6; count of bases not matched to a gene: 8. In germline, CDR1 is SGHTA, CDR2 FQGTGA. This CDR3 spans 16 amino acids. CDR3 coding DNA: TGTGCCAGCAGCATACTAGCGGGAGTCTCCGCCGGGGAGCTGTTTTTT. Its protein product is CASSILAGVSAGELFF.

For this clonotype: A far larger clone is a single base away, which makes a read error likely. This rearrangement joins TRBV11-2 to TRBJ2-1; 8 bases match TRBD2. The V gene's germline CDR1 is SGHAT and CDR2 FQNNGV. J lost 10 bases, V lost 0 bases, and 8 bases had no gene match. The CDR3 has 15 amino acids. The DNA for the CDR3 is TGTGCCAGCAGCTTAGAAGCGGGAGAGACCTACGAGCAGTTCTTC. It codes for CASSLEAGETYEQFF.

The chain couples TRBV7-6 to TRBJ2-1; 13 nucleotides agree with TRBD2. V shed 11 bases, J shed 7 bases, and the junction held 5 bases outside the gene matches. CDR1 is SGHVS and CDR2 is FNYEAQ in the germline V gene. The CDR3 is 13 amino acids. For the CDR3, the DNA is TGTGCCTCCACTAGCGGGAGGGGAAATGAGCAGTTCTTC. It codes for CASTSGRGNEQFF.

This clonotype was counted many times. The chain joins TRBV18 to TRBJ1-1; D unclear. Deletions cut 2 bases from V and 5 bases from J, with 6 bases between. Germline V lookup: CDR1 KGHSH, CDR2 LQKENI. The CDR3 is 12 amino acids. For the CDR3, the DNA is TGTGCCAGCTCACCAGCTGGGACTGAAGCTTTCTTT. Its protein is CASSPAGTEAFF.

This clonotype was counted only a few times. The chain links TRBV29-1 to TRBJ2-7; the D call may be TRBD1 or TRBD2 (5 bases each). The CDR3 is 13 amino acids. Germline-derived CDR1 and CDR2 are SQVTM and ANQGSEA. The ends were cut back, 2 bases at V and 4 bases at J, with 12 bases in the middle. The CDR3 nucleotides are TGCAGCGTTGAAAGGGACGGCCAATACGAGCAGTACTTC. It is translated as CSVERDGQYEQYF.